This T cell receptor (beta chain) was captured in a study of Graves' ophthalmopathy and Graves' hyperthyroidism. Findings and caveats of the study: Blood was where most expanded thyroid clonotypes above 0.001 frequency also turned up.

On this clonotype itself: Its antigen is not identified.

The V and J ends lost 4 bases and 4 bases, in that order; junction bases with no gene match: 8. CDR3 size: 16 residues. CDR1 is LNHDA, CDR2 SQIVND, per germline (reference sequence). As the template, RNA transcripts were used to amplify TCR beta CDR3 regions. After a first-round RT-PCR with HTBI primers, a second-round multiplex PCR was run. TCRdb processed the multiplex PCR reads anew with MiXCR; each CDR3 protein has one entry. The sample holds hundreds of thousands of distinct CDR3 sequences, about 20% seen once. As the starting material, roughly 9.8 ml of fresh peripheral blood yielded the PBMCs. The chain carries TRBV19 and TRBJ1-5; 9 bases line up with TRBD1. The specimen was peripheral blood. The receptor was isolated from a woman younger than 35 with stable Graves' hyperthyroidism. Some clones in this sample may be carry-over from other donors' samples. This CDR3 is CASSTITGGTNQPQHF. Written as DNA, the CDR3 is TGTGCCAGTAGTACCATAACAGGGGGCACGAATCAGCCCCAGCATTTT.